This TCR beta chain was obtained from a study of cytomegalovirus exposure and HLA in healthy donors. Regarding the study as a whole: A later analysis showed that HLA-associated TCR beta chains had undergone more clonal expansion than equally common others. Sequencing artifact likely explains a cluster of highly shared sequence variants. Among CMV-associated TCR beta chains, most appeared HLA-restricted in a later analysis.

The CDR3 runs to 14 residues. Between the trimmed V and J ends, which lost 0 bases and 6 bases, there was a span of 8 bases. CDR1 is SGHVS, CDR2 FQNEAQ, per germline. The donors, nominally healthy at sampling, likely had unrecorded immune exposures. Comments on this clone: Its antigen is still unknown.

Use of 60 Vbeta and 13 Jbeta primers characterized the PCR. Sequenced by immunoSEQ multiplex PCR; TCRdb stores in-frame clones only, minus some. The data show 120,000 to 150,000 clones, 76% seen once. The sample consisted of PBMCs. This clonotype originated in a man younger than 35 in good health and CMV-seronegative. The chain is built from TRBV7-8 and TRBJ2-2; the D gene is possibly TRBD2 (5 bases). As DNA, the CDR3 is TGTGCCAGCAGCTTAGCGGGAGCTGCCGGGGAGCTGTTTTTT. This codes for CASSLAGAAGELFF.